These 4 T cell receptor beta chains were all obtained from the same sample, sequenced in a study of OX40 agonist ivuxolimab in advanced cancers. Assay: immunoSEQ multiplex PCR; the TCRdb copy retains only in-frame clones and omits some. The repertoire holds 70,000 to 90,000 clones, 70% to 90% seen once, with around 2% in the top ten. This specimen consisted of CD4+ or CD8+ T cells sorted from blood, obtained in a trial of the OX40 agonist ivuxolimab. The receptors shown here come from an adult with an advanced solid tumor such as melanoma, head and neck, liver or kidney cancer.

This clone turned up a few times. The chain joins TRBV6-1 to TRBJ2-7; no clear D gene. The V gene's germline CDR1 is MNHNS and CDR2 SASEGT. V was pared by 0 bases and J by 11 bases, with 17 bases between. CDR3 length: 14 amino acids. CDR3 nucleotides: TGTGCCAGCAGTGAAGCGGCCTTCTCCCAAAAAGAGTACTTC. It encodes CASSEAAFSQKEYF.

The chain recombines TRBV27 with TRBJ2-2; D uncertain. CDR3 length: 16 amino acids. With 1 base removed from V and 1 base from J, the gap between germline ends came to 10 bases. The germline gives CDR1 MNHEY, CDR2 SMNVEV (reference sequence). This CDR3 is CASSLWVLGNTGELFF. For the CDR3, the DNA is TGTGCCAGCAGTTTATGGGTCTTAGGGAACACCGGGGAGCTGTTTTTT.

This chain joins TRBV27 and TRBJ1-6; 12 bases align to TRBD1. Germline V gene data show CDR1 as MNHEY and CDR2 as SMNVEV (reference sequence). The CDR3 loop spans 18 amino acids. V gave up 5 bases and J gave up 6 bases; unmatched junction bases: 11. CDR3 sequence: CASSPRRGQGAGNSPLHF. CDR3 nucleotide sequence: TGTGCCAGCAGTCCAAGGCGGGGACAGGGGGCGGGTAATTCACCCCTCCACTTT.

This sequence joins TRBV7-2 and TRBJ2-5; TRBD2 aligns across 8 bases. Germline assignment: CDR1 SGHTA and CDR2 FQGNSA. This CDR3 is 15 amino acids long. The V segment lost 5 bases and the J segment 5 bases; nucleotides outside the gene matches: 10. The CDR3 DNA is TGTGCCAGCAGCCCTCCCGGGACTAGTAGGGAGACCCAGTACTTC. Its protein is CASSPPGTSRETQYF.